Described below is a single T cell receptor (beta chain) sequence and its context. No antigen is known for it. Germline V gene lookup returns CDR1 MNHEY and CDR2 SMNVEV (reference sequence). CDR3 length: 14 residues. Losses at the gene ends were 0 bases for V and 5 bases for J; bases not matched to a gene: 3. This record comes from a study of T cell responses to AZD1222 COVID-19 vaccine. About the research overall: Pooled in the analysis were second doses at about 4 or about 12 weeks.

Notes on the study in general: In a largely white British group with more females than males, clonal diversity was possibly underestimated.

Sequenced by immunoSEQ multiplex PCR; TCRdb stores in-frame clones only, minus some. The data hold some 120,000 clones, with around 90% observed a single time. The chain is built from TRBV27 and TRBJ2-7, with 8 bases matching TRBD1. The sample was peripheral blood, taken on day 0 of AZD1222 vaccination. The receptor's source is an adult in good health. CDR3 sequence (DNA): TGTGCCAGCAGTTTATCGACAGGGGAGAACGAGCAGTACTTC. As protein: CASSLSTGENEQYF.